A single sample is the source of the 25 T cell receptor beta chains below, sequenced in a study of human T cells and chemical hapten exposure. Each CDR3 protein is one row after TCRdb ran MiXCR on the RACE reads. Of around 60,000 distinct CDR3 sequences listed, about 7% are singletons. This sample's time point: pre-sensitization, week 0. Described treatment: therapeutic diphenylcyclopropenone sensitization with weekly scalp DPC. The sample consisted of whole blood, taken in connection with sensitization to the hapten diphenylcyclopropenone (DPC). These receptors originate from a woman aged 25 to 39 with alopecia areata. Some clones in this sample may be carry-over from other donors' samples.

This clonotype was recorded many times. The V gene is TRBV5-1, the J gene TRBJ1-5; the D is unclear. The CDR3 spans 13 residues. Looked up from germline, CDR1 is SGHRS and CDR2 is YFSETQ. Deletions cut 1 base from V and 4 bases from J, with 6 bases between. The CDR3 sequence is CASSLYPNQPQHF. DNA of the CDR3: TGCGCCAGCAGCTTGTATCCAAATCAGCCCCAGCATTTT.

This clonotype was picked up many times. V and J are TRBV6-5 and TRBJ1-1, with a tentative D call TRBD1 (5 bases). V was trimmed by 0 bases and J by 7 bases, leaving 18 bases between them. CDR3 length: 16 residues. The germline gives CDR1 MNHEY, CDR2 SVGAGI. In nucleotides, the CDR3 is TGTGCCAGCAGTTACTCTCTTGTGGGGGAGGAGGTTGAAGCTTTCTTT. Protein: CASSYSLVGEEVEAFF.

The chain links TRBV2 to TRBJ1-2; D remains ambiguous. CDR1 SNHLY and CDR2 FYNNEI come from the germline V gene. The CDR3 length is 11 residues. Trimming took off 9 bases at V and 6 bases at J, with 11 bases between the two ends. The CDR3 region is CASSYANGYTF. The CDR3 nucleotides are TGTGCCAGTTCCTACGCGAATGGCTACACCTTC.

Ten or more counts support this clonotype. The chain is built from TRBV29-1 and TRBJ2-6; TRBD1 matches at 9 bases. With V trimmed by 6 bases and J by 1 base, 7 bases remained unmatched. CDR3 length equals 16 residues. The germline V gene encodes CDR1 SQVTM and CDR2 ANQGSEA. The CDR3 here is CSVHTGGASGANVLTF. The CDR3 nucleotides are TGCAGCGTCCACACAGGGGGCGCGTCTGGGGCCAACGTCCTGACTTTC.

In its sample, this clonotype was seen many times. The rearrangement uses TRBV30 and TRBJ1-5; TRBD1 agrees at 10 bases. This CDR3 is built from 19 residues. CDR1 is GTSNPN and CDR2 is SVGIG in the germline V gene (reference sequence). With 1 base clipped from V and 0 bases from J, the junction kept 12 bases outside the gene matches. The CDR3 reads CAWSDRQGAFSYSNQPQHF. The CDR3 DNA reads TGTGCCTGGAGTGACCGACAGGGGGCTTTCTCATATAGCAATCAGCCCCAGCATTTT.

This clonotype was picked up many times. In nucleotides, the CDR3 is TGTGCCAGCAGTCCCCGCGGGAGGGATCGCACAGATACGCAGTATTTT. Amino acid sequence: CASSPRGRDRTDTQYF. This chain joins TRBV6-1 and TRBJ2-3, with 9 bases that match TRBD2. CDR1 and CDR2 (germline): MNHNS, SASEGT. V was clipped by 5 bases and J by 1 base; unmatched bases: 7. This CDR3 is 16 amino acids long.

The rearrangement links TRBV5-1 to TRBJ1-2; 8 nucleotides align to TRBD1. The CDR3 has 14 residues. Germline CDR1 is SGHRS and CDR2 is YFSETQ. Unmatched junction bases numbered 7, after V lost 5 bases and J lost 4 bases. This CDR3 is CASSPTGEGYGYTF. The CDR3, as DNA: TGCGCCAGCAGTCCGACAGGGGAAGGCTATGGCTACACCTTC.

This clonotype has a count of ten or more. The CDR3: CASSLALPGELFF. In nucleotides, the CDR3 is TGTGCCAGCAGCTTAGCCCTTCCCGGGGAGCTGTTTTTT. This chain links TRBV11-2 with TRBJ2-2; the D is unclear. The CDR3 loop spans 13 amino acids. CDR1 and CDR2 from the germline V gene are SGHAT and FQNNGV. V was trimmed by 1 base and J by 6 bases, leaving 6 bases between them. Combining the CDR3 with reference TRBV11-2 and TRBJ2-2 gives the whole variable domain EAGVAQSPRYKIIEKRQSVAFWCNPISGHATLYWYQQILGQGPKLLIQFQNNGVVDDSQLPKDRFSAERLKGVDSTLKIQPAKLEDSAVYLCASSLALPGELFFGEGSRLTVL.

This clonotype was seen many times. The genes are TRBV5-1 and TRBJ2-1; 8 bases map to TRBD1. The CDR3 is 15 amino acids. Germline trimming cut 0 bases from V and 2 bases from J; bases unmatched to any gene: 1. Germline assignment: CDR1 SGHRS and CDR2 YFSETQ. CDR3 residues: CASSLAQGAYNEQFF. DNA for the CDR3: TGCGCCAGCAGCTTGGCACAGGGGGCCTACAATGAGCAGTTCTTC.

A few counts support this clonotype. A read error may explain this, as a much larger clone is one base away. The chain has TRBV29-1 and TRBJ2-3; either TRBD1 or TRBD2 may supply D (5 bases each). The germline CDR1 and CDR2 sequences are SQVTM and ANQGSEA. CDR3 length: 14 amino acids. The ends were cut back, 6 bases at V and 1 base at J, with 14 bases in the middle. CDR3 nucleotides: TGCAGCGTAGGGGACCAAACTCGCACAGATACGCAGTATTTT. This sequence encodes CSVGDQTRTDTQYF.

The rearrangement joins TRBV20-1 to TRBJ2-5, with TRBD2 matching 9 bases. Per germline, CDR1 DFQATT and CDR2 SNEGSKA (reference sequence). Trimming took 6 bases from V and 3 from J; bases not matched to a gene: 11. The CDR3 runs 15 residues. CDR3 residues: CSATTAGGREETQYF. The CDR3 DNA is TGCAGTGCCACGACTGCGGGGGGGCGGGAAGAGACCCAGTACTTC.

This clonotype appeared many times. The chain joins TRBV20-1 to TRBJ1-5, with 8 positions matching TRBD1. The ends lost 3 bases at V and 0 bases at J; junction bases unmatched: 7. There are 16 residues in the CDR3. Germline assignment: CDR1 DFQATT and CDR2 SNEGSKA (reference sequence). Written as DNA, the CDR3 is TGCAGTGCTAGCGTTAGGACAGGGAATAGCAATCAGCCCCAGCATTTT. Translated: CSASVRTGNSNQPQHF.

Ten or more counts support this clonotype. The chain is built from TRBV20-1 and TRBJ2-5, with D possibly matching TRBD1 (5 bases). CDR1 is DFQATT and CDR2 is SNEGSKA in the germline V gene (reference sequence). The CDR3 consists of 15 residues. Trimming took 3 bases from V and 1 from J, leaving 15 bases between them. The CDR3 DNA reads as TGCAGTGCTAGTCTCGTAGGGCAGGGCCAAGAGACCCAGTACTTC. Protein product: CSASLVGQGQETQYF.

The table lists this clonotype with a few counts. This chain uses TRBV5-1 with TRBJ1-4, with unresolved D. The V end was cut by 4 bases, the J end by 4 bases, with 8 bases between. CDR1 and CDR2 (germline): SGHRS, YFSETQ. The CDR3 is made up of 13 amino acids. The CDR3 is CASSQDGNEKLFF. The CDR3 DNA reads TGCGCCAGCAGCCAGGACGGTAATGAAAAACTGTTTTTT.

The chain links TRBV2 to TRBJ1-1, with D uncertain. V was shortened by 1 base and J by 3 bases, with 6 bases between the two germline ends. Germline assignment: CDR1 SNHLY and CDR2 FYNNEI. This CDR3 is 13 amino acids long. The CDR3 DNA sequence: TGTGCCAGCAGTGAAGAGGCTCACACTGAAGCTTTCTTT. Protein sequence: CASSEEAHTEAFF.

V is TRBV29-1 and J is TRBJ2-5; no definite D call. Trimming left V 7 bases short and J 2 bases short, with 11 bases between. The CDR3 contains 12 residues. Germline V gene data show CDR1 as SQVTM and CDR2 as ANQGSEA. In DNA, the CDR3 is TGCAGCGGATACAGCTCACAAGAGACCCAGTACTTC. Protein: CSGYSSQETQYF.

This clonotype has more than one count but fewer than ten. The chain combines TRBV2 with TRBJ2-3; perhaps TRBD2 as D (6 bases). CDR1 and CDR2 (germline): SNHLY, FYNNEI. CDR3 size: 14 residues. The V gene lost 3 bases and the J gene lost 4 bases, with 11 bases spanning the gap. CDR3: CASSDATSSDTQYF. The CDR3, as DNA: TGTGCCAGCAGTGATGCGACTAGTTCAGATACGCAGTATTTT.

This clonotype was seen more than once but under ten times. This chain joins TRBV18 and TRBJ1-4; 7 bases agree with TRBD1. The germline gives CDR1 KGHSH, CDR2 LQKENI. This CDR3 has 14 residues. Unmatched junction bases numbered 9, after V lost 6 bases and J lost 8 bases. CDR3 amino acids: CASSSGTAGEKLFF. CDR3 nucleotides: TGTGCCAGCTCGTCCGGGACAGCGGGAGAAAAACTGTTTTTT.

This clonotype was counted many times. The CDR3, as DNA: TGTGCCAGCACGGGGAGCCAAGAGACCCAGTACTTC. It encodes CASTGSQETQYF. The rearrangement uses TRBV2 and TRBJ2-5, with a weak D call TRBD2 (5 bases). Germline CDR1 is SNHLY and CDR2 is FYNNEI. The CDR3 is 12 amino acids. Trimming removed 7 bases at V and 1 base at J, with 7 bases between.

Comment on this clonotype: This may come from a read error, since a much larger clone is one base off. For the CDR3, the DNA is TGCGCCAACAGCTTGATGGGACAGGGGGTCACCGGGGAGCTGTTTTTT. Encoded protein: CANSLMGQGVTGELFF. The chain joins TRBV5-1 to TRBJ2-2, with TRBD1 matching over 11 bases. Germline V gene lookup returns CDR1 SGHRS and CDR2 YFSETQ. CDR3 size: 16 residues.

At least ten counts were recorded for this clonotype. The genes are TRBV20-1 and TRBJ2-1, with 10 bases fitting TRBD2. V lost 1 base to trimming and J lost 4 bases; unmatched junction nucleotides: 4. CDR3 length: 15 residues. Germline loops: CDR1 DFQATT, CDR2 SNEGSKA (reference sequence). The CDR3 DNA sequence: TGCAGTGCTAGAGCCAATAGCGGGGGGTACAATGAGCAGTTCTTC. As protein: CSARANSGGYNEQFF.

The chain has TRBV20-1 and TRBJ1-5; D gene ambiguous. V shed 1 base and J shed 3 bases, with 7 bases lying between them. This CDR3 is 13 amino acids long. Per germline, CDR1 DFQATT and CDR2 SNEGSKA (reference sequence). The CDR3: CSARGDFNQPQHF. The CDR3 DNA sequence: TGCAGTGCTAGAGGAGATTTCAATCAGCCCCAGCATTTT.

With respect to this clonotype: This sequence may be a read error, since a much larger clone differs from it by one base. The chain couples TRBV7-8 to TRBJ2-5; possible D gene TRBD2, 5 bases. The CDR3 spans 16 residues. V shed 5 bases and J shed 4 bases, with 20 bases lying between them. Per the germline V gene, CDR1 is SGHVS and CDR2 is FQNEAQ. The chain's CDR3 is CASSTHLGVTRETQYF. The CDR3 bases are TGTGCCAGCAGCACTCATCTCGGGGTAACCCGAGAGACCCAGTACTTC.

The genes are TRBV29-1 and TRBJ1-2; a possible D gene is TRBD1 (6 bases). Trimming left V 4 bases short and J 3 bases short, with 27 bases between. Germline V gene sequence: CDR1 SQVTM, CDR2 ANQGSEA. The CDR3 has 18 amino acids. DNA for the CDR3: TGCAGCGTTGGCGGTCTTAAGAAACAGGGAGATGGGTACTATGGCTACACCTTC. The encoded protein is CSVGGLKKQGDGYYGYTF.

This clonotype was detected ten times or more. The V gene is TRBV11-1, the J gene TRBJ2-7, with D possibly being TRBD2 (6 bases). V lost 1 base to trimming and J lost 3 bases, with 13 bases between them. This CDR3 is built from 15 residues. Germline loops: CDR1 SGHAT, CDR2 FQDESV (reference sequence). In nucleotides, the CDR3 is TGTGCCAGCAGCTTAGTACGGGACTCACACTACGAGCAGTACTTC. It encodes CASSLVRDSHYEQYF. Full variable domain (remainder filled in from reference TRBV11-1 and TRBJ2-7): EAEVAQSPRYKITEKSQAVAFWCDPISGHATLYWYRQILGQGPELLVQFQDESVVDDSQLPKDRFSAERLKGVDSTLKIQPAELGDSAMYLCASSLVRDSHYEQYFGPGTRLTVT.